This T cell receptor beta chain was sequenced during a study of cytomegalovirus exposure and HLA in healthy donors. A remark on this clone: Its antigen is not known.

Findings of the study overall: Using the classifier, cytomegalovirus status was reportedly diagnosed with high specificity and sensitivity. Whilst most TCR sequences proved rare, a subset of public TCRs occurred across many donors.

The CDR3 loop spans 15 amino acids. CDR1 is MNHEY, CDR2 SVGAGI, per germline. The V segment lost 2 bases and the J segment 2 bases; nucleotides outside the gene matches: 3. Data came from immunoSEQ multiplex PCR; TCRdb stores just in-frame clones and leaves some out. The table records under 200,000 clones, about 89% of them present only once. This sequence joins TRBV6-5 and TRBJ1-1, with 9 bases that match TRBD1. Source material: PBMCs. The TCR was taken from a young woman in good health and CMV-seropositive. The CDR3 spells CASSYLTGGNTEAFF. The CDR3 nucleotides read TGTGCCAGCAGTTACCTGACAGGGGGAAACACTGAAGCTTTCTTT.